These T cell receptor beta chains were read from a single sample in a study of T cell repertoires in cytomegalovirus infection. One entry per CDR3 protein results from TCRdb running MiXCR on the reads. The table records around 740,000 distinct CDR3 sequences, less than 40% of them present only once. What was sequenced was PBMCs. Receptors were obtained from a human donor in good health (CMV status not recorded). Some clones in this sample may be carry-over from other donors' samples. Each CDR3 is given with its conserved first and last residue. The D gene is left open where the match is weak. Size values are once, few and many counts, or a class for expanded clones, and some rows have none.

>NA|NA|TRBJ1-2|TRBV15
TGTGCCACCAGCTTTATAAGGGGCTTCTATGGCTACACCTTC
CATSFIRGFYGYTF
>few|NA|TRBJ1-1|TRBV7-8
TGTGCCAGCAGCTTAGACGGGGGACGTCGCACTGAAGCTTTCTTT
CASSLDGGRRTEAFF
>NA|NA|TRBJ2-5|TRBV6-1
TGTGCCAGCAGTGCCCAGGGAGGAGAGACCCAGTACTTC
CASSAQGGETQYF
>many|NA|TRBJ2-3|TRBV7-2
TGTGCCAGCAGTTTCTTCCCCGGGGGCCCGAGCACAGATACGCAGTATTTT
CASSFFPGGPSTDTQYF
>few|NA|TRBJ2-1|TRBV7-9
TGTGCCAGCAGCTCCCCTCAACAGGGACCACCCGCACTCAACAATGAGCAGTTCTTC
CASSSPQQGPPALNNEQFF
>few|NA|TRBJ2-7|TRBV2
TGTGCCAGCAGAGGTGAAGGACAGCGAAGCTCCTACGAGCAGTACTTC
CASRGEGQRSSYEQYF
>NA|NA|TRBJ1-1|TRBV5-4
TGTGCCAGCAGCCAAGACATCGCAGAGAACACTGAAGCTTTCTTT
CASSQDIAENTEAFF
>NA|NA|TRBJ1-1|TRBV7-9
TGTGCCAGCAGCCGTGCAAGTACAGTGAACACTGAAGCTTTCTTT
CASSRASTVNTEAFF
>many|TRBD1|TRBJ2-7|TRBV7-2
TGTGCCAGCAGCTTAGGGTGGACAGGGAGGAACGAGCAGTACTTC
CASSLGWTGRNEQYF
>few|TRBD1|TRBJ1-2|TRBV12-3/TRBV12-4
TGTGCCAGCAATCTCGGACAGGGACCTGGCTACACCTTC
CASNLGQGPGYTF
>NA|NA|TRBJ1-1|TRBV28
TGTGCCAGCAGTTTGATCCTAGAGAGCACTGAAGCTTTCTTT
CASSLILESTEAFF
>few|NA|TRBJ1-1|TRBV29-1
TGCAGCCCCTTGGACAGCTTGAACACTGAAGCTTTCTTT
CSPLDSLNTEAFF
>NA|NA|TRBJ1-1|TRBV11-2
TGTGCCAGCACTGCTCGTTACGGGGGTGATATAAAAGCTTTCTTT
CASTARYGGDIKAFF
>few|TRBD2|TRBJ2-3|TRBV10-3
TGTGCCATCAGTGGCCCGACGGGGCTAGCGGGAACAGATACGCAGTATTTT
CAISGPTGLAGTDTQYF
>NA|NA|TRBJ2-7|TRBV5-4
TGTGCCAGCAGCCAGACTACAGGGAACTCCTACGAGCAGTACTTC
CASSQTTGNSYEQYF
>NA|NA|TRBJ1-3|TRBV7-9
TGTGCCAGCAGCTTAGCCACCGTAGGTGGAAACACCATATATTTT
CASSLATVGGNTIYF
>NA|NA|TRBJ1-2|TRBV2
TGTGCCAGCAAGATAGAAGCCACCCCCTCTAACTATGGCTACACCTTC
CASKIEATPSNYGYTF
>NA|TRBD2|TRBJ2-5|TRBV7-2
TGTGCCAGCAGCTCACAGGCGGGGGGGCCGAGGAAGACCCAGTACTTC
CASSSQAGGPRKTQYF
>many|NA|TRBJ2-5|TRBV7-2
TGTGCCAGCAGCTTAGTAGGTTGGAGGGAGACCCAGTACTTC
CASSLVGWRETQYF
>many|NA|TRBJ1-5|TRBV6-1
TGTGCCAGCAAACGGTCAGATCATCAGCCCCAGCATTTT
CASKRSDHQPQHF
>few|NA|TRBJ2-5|TRBV25-1
TGTGCCAGCAGTGACCCAGCTCGGGGGGCGCGAGAGACCCAGTACTTC
CASSDPARGARETQYF
>many|TRBD1|TRBJ1-6|TRBV7-8
TGTGCCAGCAGCTTATCCGACAGGGCACCCCTCCACTTT
CASSLSDRAPLHF
>NA|TRBD1|TRBJ1-2|TRBV6-6
TGTGCCAGCACGTTTGGGACAGGGGGCGCACAGGGCTACACCTTC
CASTFGTGGAQGYTF
>few|NA|TRBJ1-4|TRBV6-5
TGTGCCAGCAGGCGACAGATTAATGAAAAACTGTTTTTT
CASRRQINEKLFF
>NA|NA|TRBJ2-2|TRBV5-1
TGCGCCAACAGCTTCCGCGGGGACGGGGAGCTGTTTTTT
CANSFRGDGELFF
>few|NA|TRBJ1-2|TRBV25-1
TGTGCCAGCAGTGAACAGGGCTGGTTTGGCTACACCTTC
CASSEQGWFGYTF
>NA|TRBD1|TRBJ1-6|TRBV2
TGTGCCAGCCTAAGGACAGGGGCCTATAATTCACCCCTCCACTTT
CASLRTGAYNSPLHF
>NA|TRBD1|TRBJ1-1|TRBV24-1
TGTGCCACCAGTGCTTCGACAGGGAAAGCTTTCTTT
CATSASTGKAFF
>NA|TRBD1|TRBJ1-3|TRBV7-6
TGTGCCAGCAGCACCTACAGGGGCTCTGGAAACACCATATATTTT
CASSTYRGSGNTIYF
>NA|TRBD2|TRBJ2-7|TRBV7-6
TGTGCCAGCAGCTTACTCAGCGGGAGTGCTTACGAGCAGTACTTC
CASSLLSGSAYEQYF
>NA|TRBD1|TRBJ2-1|TRBV28
TGTGCCAGCAGTCCCCCCACGACAGGGGTAAATGAGCAGTTCTTC
CASSPPTTGVNEQFF
>NA|NA|TRBJ1-1|TRBV27
TGTGCCAGCCGGTGGGGTCAGGCTGAAGCTTTCTTT
CASRWGQAEAFF
>NA|TRBD1|TRBJ2-1|TRBV7-2
TGTGCCAGCAGCGTAGGGGGACAGGGCACCAAGGAGCAGTTCTTC
CASSVGGQGTKEQFF
>once|TRBD1|TRBJ1-2|TRBV6-5
TGTGCCAGCAGTTCCGCCCCCGGGACAGGGAGGAGGACCTATGGCTCCACCTTC
CASSSAPGTGRRTYGSTF
>NA|TRBD2|TRBJ2-1|TRBV10-3
TGTGCCATCAGTGAGTCGTGGAGGACAGACTCTAGCGGGAGATCGGACAATGAGCAGTTCTTC
CAISESWRTDSSGRSDNEQFF
>NA|TRBD2|TRBJ2-1|TRBV27
TGTGCCAGCAGTCCAAAGCGTGGGACTAGCGGGAGACTGAATGAGCAGTTCTTC
CASSPKRGTSGRLNEQFF
>NA|NA|TRBJ2-1|TRBV24-1
TGTGCCACCAGTGATTTGCTCGGGAGCGGCGATGAGCAGTTCTTC
CATSDLLGSGDEQFF
>NA|NA|TRBJ1-1|TRBV6-6
TGTGCCAGCAGTTTGCGGAATCTGGTCTTTGACACTGAAGCTTTCTTT
CASSLRNLVFDTEAFF
>few|NA|TRBJ1-5|TRBV7-2
TGTGCCAGCAGCCTGTTGTTGGGCGTCAGGGATCAGCCCCAGCATTTT
CASSLLLGVRDQPQHF
>few|TRBD2|TRBJ2-1|TRBV11-1
TGTGCCAGCAGCGCCGGGACTAGCGGGACGGAGATAGCTGAGCAGTTCTTC
CASSAGTSGTEIAEQFF
>once|NA|TRBJ1-4|TRBV15
TGTGCCAACAGCAGAGATCCCGTGACCGGGGATGAAAAACTGATTTTT
CANSRDPVTGDEKLIF
>few|NA|TRBJ1-5|TRBV7-6
TGTGCCAGCAGCTTAGGAGGGCGCAGTCAGCCCCAGCATTTT
CASSLGGRSQPQHF
>many|NA|TRBJ1-2|TRBV7-8
TGTGCCAGCAGCTTAGAAGGCACCTTCTTAATCAACTATGGCTACACCTTC
CASSLEGTFLINYGYTF
>few|NA|TRBJ1-1|TRBV7-2
TGTGCCAGCAGCTTATACCAGACAGGTAACACTGAAGCTTTCTTT
CASSLYQTGNTEAFF